The 18 T cell receptor beta chains given below trace back to one sample, sequenced in a study of OX40 agonist ivuxolimab in advanced cancers. Using immunoSEQ multiplex PCR, the repertoire was profiled, and TCRdb retains in-frame clones only, with some absent. The sample holds 55,000 to 85,000 clones, 85% to 90% seen once. This material consisted of CD4+ or CD8+ T cells sorted from blood, taken in a trial of the OX40 agonist ivuxolimab. Receptor source: an adult with an advanced solid tumor such as melanoma, head and neck, liver or kidney cancer.

The V call is TRBV5-1, the J call TRBJ1-6; D is ambiguous. CDR3 length: 16 residues. Trimming removed 0 bases at V and 6 bases at J, with 13 bases between. The germline V gene encodes CDR1 SGHRS and CDR2 YFSETQ. This CDR3 is CASSLGLVGVNSPLHF. The CDR3 DNA reads as TGCGCCAGCAGCTTGGGTTTGGTGGGTGTTAATTCACCCCTCCACTTT.

This clone was observed a single time. The genes are TRBV6-1 and TRBJ2-3, with 11 nucleotides matching TRBD1. Germline V CDR1 and CDR2: MNHNS, SASEGT. V lost 3 bases to trimming and J lost 6 bases; unmatched junction nucleotides: 2. The CDR3 covers 14 residues. This CDR3 reads CASSERDRGDTQYF. The CDR3 region has the DNA TGTGCCAGCAGTGAGAGGGACAGGGGGGATACGCAGTATTTT.

The chain carries TRBV18 and TRBJ2-3; the match to TRBD2 covers 11 bases. The CDR3 loop spans 15 amino acids. The V gene end was trimmed by 6 bases and the J gene end by 4 bases; junction bases not matched to a gene: 6. Germline lookup yields CDR1 KGHSH and CDR2 LQKENI. The CDR3 DNA reads TGTGCCAGCTCCGGTAGCGGGGGGGCCGCAGATACGCAGTATTTT. Protein sequence: CASSGSGGAADTQYF.

V and J are TRBV19 and TRBJ1-5; maybe TRBD1 (6 bases). The CDR3 spans 14 residues. The germline V and J ends were trimmed by 6 bases and 3 bases, with 12 bases remaining between them. The germline V gene encodes CDR1 LNHDA and CDR2 SQIVND (reference sequence). The CDR3 loop reads CASSPTGNNQPQHF. CDR3 DNA sequence: TGTGCCAGTAGCCCGACAGGAAACAATCAGCCCCAGCATTTT.

V gene TRBV5-4 combines with J gene TRBJ1-4; D gene uncertain. V gave up 0 bases and J gave up 4 bases, with 13 bases separating them. CDR1 SGHNT and CDR2 YYREEE come from the germline V gene (reference sequence). CDR3 length: 16 residues. Here the CDR3 DNA reads TGTGCCAGCAGCTTGGGACCGGCCTCACGTAATGAAAAACTGTTTTTT. It translates to CASSLGPASRNEKLFF.

CDR3 coding DNA: TGCGCCAGCAGCTTGGGGACAGGGGAGAGGTCACCCCTCCACTTT. Its translation is CASSLGTGERSPLHF. The V gene is TRBV5-1, the J gene TRBJ1-6, with 9 bases that match TRBD1. CDR3 size: 15 residues. Germline V gene sequence: CDR1 SGHRS, CDR2 YFSETQ. The junction had 5 bases not matched to a gene; V was cut back by 0 bases and J by 10 bases.

The chain couples TRBV7-9 to TRBJ2-5, with 10 bases identical to TRBD1. The junction had 10 bases not matched to a gene; V was cut back by 10 bases and J by 5 bases. Germline loops: CDR1 SEHNR, CDR2 FQNEAQ (reference sequence). This CDR3 has 14 residues. The CDR3 here is CATRTGGSWETQYF. As DNA, the CDR3 is TGTGCCACCCGGACAGGGGGGAGCTGGGAGACCCAGTACTTC.

The chain joins TRBV7-2 to TRBJ2-3; the D gene is possibly TRBD2 (5 bases). Germline CDR1 and CDR2: SGHTA and FQGNSA. The germline V and J ends were trimmed by 5 bases and 6 bases, with 15 bases remaining between them. The CDR3 has 14 amino acids. The CDR3 DNA is TGTGCCAGCAGCAAGAGCGGTGGAACGGATACGCAGTATTTT. This sequence encodes CASSKSGGTDTQYF.

In DNA, the CDR3 is TGTGCCAGCAGTTACGGAGGGACAGGGGGCAACTATGGCTACACCTTC. It translates to CASSYGGTGGNYGYTF. This chain connects TRBV6-6 to TRBJ1-2, with TRBD1 identical over 12 bases. Trimming took 2 bases from V and 2 from J; bases not matched to a gene: 3. This CDR3 contains 16 residues. Germline V lookup: CDR1 MNHNY, CDR2 SVGAGI (reference sequence).

The chain combines TRBV15 with TRBJ2-6; D is ambiguous. The CDR3 contains 16 residues. The V end was cut by 2 bases, the J end by 2 bases, with 10 bases between. CDR1 and CDR2 from the germline V gene are LNHNV and YYDKDF (reference sequence). CDR3 protein: CATSRNWGTGANVLTF. The CDR3 DNA reads TGTGCCACCAGCAGAAATTGGGGAACTGGGGCCAACGTCCTGACTTTC.

This clone was observed once. The gene calls are TRBV5-1 and TRBJ2-5; D assignment may be TRBD1 or TRBD2 (5 bases each). The CDR3 totals 14 residues. Per the germline V gene, CDR1 is SGHRS and CDR2 is YFSETQ. Trimming left V 3 bases short and J 2 bases short, with 11 bases between. CDR3 nucleotide sequence: TGCGCCAGCAGCTGGGGACGGAGTCAAGAGACCCAGTACTTC. It codes for CASSWGRSQETQYF.

For the CDR3, the DNA is TGTGCCAGCAGTAGCAGGCTCCAAGAGACCCAGTACTTC. This sequence encodes CASSSRLQETQYF. The chain has TRBV2 and TRBJ2-5; D unclear. The CDR3 contains 13 residues. Trimming stripped 5 bases from V and 1 base from J, with 8 bases between. Germline-derived CDR1 and CDR2 are SNHLY and FYNNEI.

The chain links TRBV7-2 to TRBJ1-1, with D unresolved. Trimming cost V 3 bases and J 1 base, with 9 bases left between them. Per germline, CDR1 SGHTA and CDR2 FQGNSA. The CDR3 length is 14 residues. The CDR3 region is CASSFKIQNTEAFF. Written as DNA, the CDR3 is TGTGCCAGCAGCTTTAAAATCCAGAACACTGAAGCTTTCTTT.

This chain connects TRBV6-1 to TRBJ1-3; D remains unclear. Germline lookup yields CDR1 MNHNS and CDR2 SASEGT. The V end lost 7 bases, the J end lost 6 bases, and 10 bases lay between the germline ends. The CDR3 has 12 amino acids. The CDR3 spells CASNDLQNTIYF. The CDR3, as DNA: TGTGCCAGCAACGACCTCCAAAACACCATATATTTT.

The V and J genes are TRBV6-5 and TRBJ1-2; 7 nucleotides match TRBD1. Looked up from germline, CDR1 is MNHEY and CDR2 is SVGAGI. Trimming cost V 6 bases and J 8 bases; bases outside gene matches: 9. This CDR3 is built from 13 residues. CDR3 region: CASSTGTALGYTF. The CDR3 DNA reads as TGTGCCAGCAGCACCGGGACAGCTTTAGGCTACACCTTC.

This chain joins TRBV18 and TRBJ1-1, with D unresolved. Germline lookup yields CDR1 KGHSH and CDR2 LQKENI. Trimming took 4 bases from V and 4 from J, leaving 16 bases between them. The CDR3 has 15 amino acids. The CDR3 coding sequence is TGTGCCAGCTCACGGTCCGGGTCCAAGGCCACTGAAGCTTTCTTT. Amino acids: CASSRSGSKATEAFF.

The chain links TRBV7-8 to TRBJ2-7; 8 bases line up with TRBD2. CDR3 length: 20 residues. J gave up 0 bases and V 2 bases, and 18 bases lay outside the gene matches. From germline, CDR1 is SGHVS and CDR2 FQNEAQ. The CDR3 reads CASSLSVVWVKRGRSYEQYF. CDR3 bases: TGTGCCAGCAGCTTATCCGTCGTGTGGGTCAAGCGGGGGCGCTCCTACGAGCAGTACTTC.

This chain connects TRBV7-6 to TRBJ2-6; 9 positions agree with TRBD2. V was pared by 1 base and J by 12 bases, with 7 bases of the junction left unmatched. Germline CDR1 reads SGHVS; CDR2 reads FNYEAQ. The CDR3 extends over 15 amino acids. CDR3 bases: TGTGCCAGCAGCTTAGGAGTGGGACTAGCCCCCGTCCTGACTTTC. This translates into CASSLGVGLAPVLTF.